Following are 27 T cell receptor beta chains from one sample sequenced in a study of blood T cell repertoires in COVID-19. Clones were read by immunoSEQ multiplex PCR, and TCRdb kept only the in-frame ones, dropping some. The data hold some 90,000 clones, with roughly 87% observed a single time. The sample was peripheral blood. The receptors shown here come from a woman older than 75 with active COVID-19.

J is TRBJ1-6 and V is TRBV6-5; TRBD1 matches at 9 bases. The CDR3 has 16 amino acids. With V trimmed by 0 bases and J by 9 bases, 6 bases remained unmatched. Germline values: CDR1 MNHEY, CDR2 SVGAGI. The CDR3, as DNA: TGTGCCAGCAGTTACTCACAGGGGGCTATGGGTTCACCCCTCCACTTT. The encoded protein is CASSYSQGAMGSPLHF.

CDR3 loop: CASSQAPGQNYGYTF. The CDR3 nucleotides read TGTGCCAGCAGCCAAGCGCCAGGGCAGAACTATGGCTACACCTTC. This rearrangement joins TRBV3-1 (or the pseudogene TRBV3-2) to TRBJ1-2, with D perhaps TRBD1 (5 bases). The CDR3 covers 15 residues. V lost 1 base, J lost 2 bases, and 11 bases lay in between. Germline lookup yields CDR1 LGHDT and CDR2 YNNKEL (reference sequence).

The chain has TRBV5-6 and TRBJ2-3; D possibly corresponds to TRBD1 (7 bases). V was trimmed by 3 bases and J by 4 bases, leaving 21 bases between them. Germline V gene data show CDR1 as SGHDT and CDR2 as YYEEEE. This CDR3 comprises 17 residues. CDR3 sequence: CASSWPSGLGGADTQYF. The CDR3 DNA reads as TGTGCCAGCAGCTGGCCGAGCGGGCTAGGGGGCGCAGATACGCAGTATTTT.

The chain combines TRBV7-9 with TRBJ1-4; D call uncertain. The CDR3 has 15 amino acids. Trimming removed 4 bases at V and 4 bases at J, with 13 bases between. CDR1 is SEHNR and CDR2 is FQNEAQ in the germline V gene (reference sequence). The CDR3 region is CASSYRRGFNEKLFF. The CDR3 DNA is TGTGCCAGCAGCTACCGGCGAGGCTTTAATGAAAAACTGTTTTTT.

V gene TRBV28 combines with J gene TRBJ2-5, with D perhaps matching TRBD1 (6 bases). The germline V gene has CDR1 MDHEN and CDR2 SYDVKM. The V and J ends lost 2 bases and 5 bases respectively, with 15 bases between them. The CDR3 spans 15 residues. The CDR3 protein is CASSLPGTSPETQYF. As DNA, the CDR3 is TGTGCCAGCAGTTTACCCGGGACAAGTCCTGAGACCCAGTACTTC.

The chain has TRBV16 and TRBJ2-1; 7 nucleotides agree with TRBD2. The ends lost 4 bases at V and 6 bases at J; junction bases unmatched: 9. The CDR3 contains 15 residues. The germline V gene has CDR1 KGHSY and CDR2 FQNENV. This CDR3 reads CASSRSPGLPNEQFF. In nucleotides, the CDR3 is TGTGCCAGCAGCCGAAGCCCGGGACTACCCAATGAGCAGTTCTTC.

The V call is TRBV18, the J call TRBJ2-3; perhaps TRBD1 as D (5 bases). This CDR3 comprises 13 residues. Trimming removed 5 bases from V and 0 bases from J, with 6 bases in between. Germline CDR1 reads KGHSH; CDR2 reads LQKENI. CDR3: CASSRQSTDTQYF. The CDR3 DNA is TGTGCCAGCTCAAGACAGAGCACAGATACGCAGTATTTT.

The chain joins TRBV5-5 to TRBJ2-5; D possibly corresponds to TRBD1 (6 bases). CDR1 is SGHKS, CDR2 YYEKEE, per germline (reference sequence). V shed 6 bases and J shed 4 bases, with 22 bases lying between them. CDR3 size: 16 residues. CDR3: CASINLGVGARETQYF. The CDR3, as DNA: TGTGCCAGCATAAATCTCGGGGTGGGGGCGAGAGAGACCCAGTACTTC. Using reference TRBV5-5 and TRBJ2-5 for the parts outside the CDR3, the full variable domain is DAGVTQSPTHLIKTRGQQVTLRCSPISGHKSVSWYQQVLGQGPQFIFQYYEKEERGRGNFPDRFSARQFPNYSSELNVNALLLGDSALYLCASINLGVGARETQYFGPGTRLLVL.

This clone was detected only once. The J gene is TRBJ2-1, the V gene TRBV4-1; 8 bases line up with TRBD2. V shed 6 bases, J shed 4 bases, and the junction held 17 bases outside the gene matches. The CDR3 has 18 amino acids. Germline CDR1 reads MGHRA; CDR2 reads YSYEKL. CDR3 loop: CASSIRKERETLYNEQFF. CDR3 DNA sequence: TGCGCCAGCAGTATAAGAAAAGAGCGGGAGACCCTATACAATGAGCAGTTCTTC.

The genes are TRBV7-2 and TRBJ2-3, with a tentative D call TRBD1 (5 bases). The CDR3 runs 15 residues. Germline V gene lookup returns CDR1 SGHTA and CDR2 FQGNSA. Trimming left V 7 bases short and J 8 bases short, with 22 bases between. Here the CDR3 DNA reads TGTGCCAGCACCCTTGGGGCAGGTTATTACGGTACGCAGTATTTT. This encodes CASTLGAGYYGTQYF.

This rearrangement joins TRBV7-3 to TRBJ2-1, with TRBD1 matching 8 bases. The CDR3 is made up of 15 amino acids. Germline CDR1 and CDR2: SGHTA and FQGTGA. V lost 5 bases to trimming and J lost 1 base; unmatched junction nucleotides: 4. Here the CDR3 reads CASSPDRGSYNEQFF. In nucleotides, the CDR3 is TGTGCCAGCAGCCCCGACAGGGGATCCTACAATGAGCAGTTCTTC.

The chain combines TRBV5-4 with TRBJ2-7, with TRBD2 matching 7 bases. The germline V gene has CDR1 SGHNT and CDR2 YYREEE (reference sequence). Germline trimming cut 2 bases from V and 5 bases from J; bases unmatched to any gene: 10. This CDR3 has 15 amino acids. Here the CDR3 reads CASSFIGRDYHEQYF. CDR3 sequence (DNA): TGTGCCAGCAGCTTTATTGGGAGGGATTACCACGAGCAGTACTTC.

This clone is deemed medium-sized (0.01 to 0.1%). The chain links TRBV4-2 to TRBJ1-2; D not certain. The CDR3 spans 12 residues. Deletions cut 0 bases from V and 4 bases from J, with 3 bases between. CDR1 is LGHNA, CDR2 YNFKEQ, per germline. Here the CDR3 reads CASSQELYGYTF. The CDR3 coding sequence is TGTGCCAGCAGCCAAGAACTCTATGGCTACACCTTC.

This clone was detected a few times. This sequence joins TRBV7-3 and TRBJ2-2; TRBD2 aligns across 13 bases. The V gene's germline CDR1 is SGHTA and CDR2 FQGTGA. Trimming took 8 bases from V and 6 from J; bases not matched to a gene: 0. This CDR3 is 13 amino acids long. The DNA for the CDR3 is TGTGCCAGCGGACTAGCGGGAGCCGGGGAGCTGTTTTTT. This translates into CASGLAGAGELFF.

The V gene is TRBV9, the J gene TRBJ2-1; tentatively, D is TRBD2 (6 bases). This CDR3 region has 13 residues. Germline V CDR1 and CDR2: SGDLS, YYNGEE. V lost 3 bases, J lost 5 bases, and 9 bases lay in between. The CDR3 region is CASSGGTDNEQFF. Written as DNA, the CDR3 is TGTGCCAGCAGCGGCGGGACCGACAATGAGCAGTTCTTC.

This chain links TRBV7-2 with TRBJ2-1; 9 bases line up with TRBD2. From germline, CDR1 is SGHTA and CDR2 FQGNSA. Trimming cost V 3 bases and J 2 bases; bases outside gene matches: 11. This CDR3 has 18 residues. The CDR3 is CASSFGLAPSYTYNEQFF. CDR3 nucleotides: TGTGCCAGCAGCTTTGGACTAGCGCCAAGTTATACCTACAATGAGCAGTTCTTC. The full variable domain, in which reference TRBV7-2 and TRBJ2-1 provide the parts outside the CDR3, is GAGVSQSPSNKVTEKGKDVELRCDPISGHTALYWYRQSLGQGLEFLIYFQGNSAPDKSGLPSDRFSAERTGGSVSTLTIQRTQQEDSAVYLCASSFGLAPSYTYNEQFFGPGTRLTVL.

The chain is built from TRBV19 and TRBJ2-4; 8 bases fit TRBD1. Germline trimming cut 4 bases from V and 3 bases from J; bases unmatched to any gene: 8. Germline CDR1 and CDR2: LNHDA and SQIVND (reference sequence). This CDR3 comprises 16 residues. CDR3 in amino acids: CASSTSRTGFKNIQYF. The CDR3 DNA sequence: TGTGCCAGTAGTACCTCAAGGACAGGGTTCAAAAACATTCAGTACTTC.

The rearrangement uses TRBV7-2 and TRBJ2-1; 9 nucleotides line up with TRBD2. The CDR3 runs 15 residues. Germline V gene lookup returns CDR1 SGHTA and CDR2 FQGNSA. V lost 5 bases and J lost 5; bases outside the gene matches: 7. The CDR3 DNA follows: TGTGCCAGCAGCCCTAGCGGGACAGTAAACAATGAGCAGTTCTTC. It is translated as CASSPSGTVNNEQFF. The whole variable domain, remainder taken from reference TRBV7-2 and TRBJ2-1, is GAGVSQSPSNKVTEKGKDVELRCDPISGHTALYWYRQSLGQGLEFLIYFQGNSAPDKSGLPSDRFSAERTGGSVSTLTIQRTQQEDSAVYLCASSPSGTVNNEQFFGPGTRLTVL.

This clone was seen only a few times. V usage is TRBV7-9 and J usage is TRBJ2-2, with unresolved D. The CDR3 is 17 residues long. Germline CDR1 reads SEHNR; CDR2 reads FQNEAQ (reference sequence). V gave up 2 bases and J gave up 5 bases, with 18 bases separating them. In DNA form, the CDR3 reads TGTGCCAGCAGCTTATTCGGCTCCTCGGGTTATACCGGGGAGCTGTTTTTT. It specifies CASSLFGSSGYTGELFF.

The V gene is TRBV7-8, the J gene TRBJ2-7, with D unresolved. The germline V gene encodes CDR1 SGHVS and CDR2 FQNEAQ. The CDR3 extends over 14 amino acids. Trimming removed 1 base at V and 5 bases at J, with 12 bases between. In nucleotides, the CDR3 is TGTGCCAGCAGCTTAGTTCTGCAGGCCAACGAGCAGTACTTC. As protein: CASSLVLQANEQYF.

The chain links TRBV6-5 to TRBJ2-7; 8 bases map to TRBD1. V lost 6 bases, J lost 2 bases, and 6 bases stayed unmatched. CDR1 and CDR2 (germline): MNHEY, SVGAGI. This CDR3 contains 14 residues. As DNA, the CDR3 is TGTGCCAGCAGGGCCGGACAGGGCCCCTACGAGCAGTACTTC. Protein: CASRAGQGPYEQYF.

The sample holds one count of this clone. The rearrangement links TRBV7-8 to TRBJ2-3; D perhaps matches TRBD2 (5 bases). The length of the CDR3 is 14 residues. Between the trimmed V and J ends, which lost 5 bases and 4 bases, there was a span of 13 bases. Germline V CDR1 and CDR2: SGHVS, FQNEAQ. The CDR3 protein is CASSTLRGSDTQYF. The CDR3 DNA is TGTGCCAGCAGCACCCTCCGGGGTTCAGATACGCAGTATTTT.

The chain combines TRBV7-2 with TRBJ2-3, with 7 bases matching TRBD2. The CDR3 spans 15 residues. V trimming: 5 bases; J trimming: 4 bases; junction bases outside the gene matches: 9. In germline, CDR1 is SGHTA, CDR2 FQGNSA. Here the CDR3 DNA reads TGTGCCAGCAGCCCCTTGTGGAGCGGGGCAGATACGCAGTATTTT. Encoded protein: CASSPLWSGADTQYF.

The V call is TRBV24-1, the J call TRBJ2-1; 8 bases agree with TRBD1. This CDR3 has 16 residues. The germline V gene encodes CDR1 KGHDR and CDR2 SFDVKD. V was pared by 3 bases and J by 2 bases, with 5 bases of the junction left unmatched. This CDR3 is CATSDPGTGAYNEQFF. The CDR3 nucleotides are TGTGCCACCAGTGATCCGGGGACAGGTGCCTACAATGAGCAGTTCTTC.

This chain links TRBV6-2 or TRBV6-3 with TRBJ1-2; no clear D gene. From germline, CDR1 is MNHEY and CDR2 SVGEGT. V was trimmed by 2 bases and J by 4 bases, leaving 14 bases between them. The CDR3 consists of 15 residues. CDR3: CASSYTVGGGYGYTF. The CDR3 DNA is TGTGCCAGCAGTTACACCGTAGGAGGCGGCTATGGCTACACCTTC.

The genes are TRBV9 and TRBJ2-3, with 13 nucleotides matching TRBD2. Trimming removed 6 bases from V and 1 base from J; junction bases left unmatched: 11. This CDR3 region has 18 residues. Germline CDR1 and CDR2: SGDLS and YYNGEE. CDR3 nucleotide sequence: TGTGCCAGCACCCCCGCGCCGGGACTAGCGGGACGCACAGATACGCAGTATTTT. Protein: CASTPAPGLAGRTDTQYF. The variable domain in full, completed from reference TRBV9 and TRBJ2-3, reads DSGVTQTPKHLITATGQRVTLRCSPRSGDLSVYWYQQSLDQGLQFLIQYYNGEERAKGNILERFSAQQFPDLHSELNLSSLELGDSALYFCASTPAPGLAGRTDTQYFGPGTRLTVL.

This chain links TRBV3-1 (or the pseudogene TRBV3-2) with TRBJ2-1; the D is unclear. The CDR3 spans 11 residues. CDR1 LGHDT and CDR2 YNNKEL come from the germline V gene (reference sequence). The V end was cut by 4 bases, the J end by 10 bases, with 8 bases between. CDR3 sequence (DNA): TGTGCCAGCAGCCGGAGTGGCGAGCAGTTCTTC. This gives the protein CASSRSGEQFF.